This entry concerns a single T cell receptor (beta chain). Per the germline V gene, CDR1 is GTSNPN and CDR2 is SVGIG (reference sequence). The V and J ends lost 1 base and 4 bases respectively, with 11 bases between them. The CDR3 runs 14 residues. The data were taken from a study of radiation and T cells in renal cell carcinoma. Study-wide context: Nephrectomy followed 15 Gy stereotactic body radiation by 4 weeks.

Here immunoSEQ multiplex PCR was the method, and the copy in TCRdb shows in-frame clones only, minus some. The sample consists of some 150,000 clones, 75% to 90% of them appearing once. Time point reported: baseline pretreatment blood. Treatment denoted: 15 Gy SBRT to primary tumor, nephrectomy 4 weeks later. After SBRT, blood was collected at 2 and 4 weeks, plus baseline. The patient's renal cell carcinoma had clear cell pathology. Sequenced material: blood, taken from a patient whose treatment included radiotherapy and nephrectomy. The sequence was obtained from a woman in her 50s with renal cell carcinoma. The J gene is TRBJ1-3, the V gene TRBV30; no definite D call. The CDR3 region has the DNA TGTGCCTGGAGTGCGATATTTTCCGGAAACACCATATATTTT. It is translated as CAWSAIFSGNTIYF.